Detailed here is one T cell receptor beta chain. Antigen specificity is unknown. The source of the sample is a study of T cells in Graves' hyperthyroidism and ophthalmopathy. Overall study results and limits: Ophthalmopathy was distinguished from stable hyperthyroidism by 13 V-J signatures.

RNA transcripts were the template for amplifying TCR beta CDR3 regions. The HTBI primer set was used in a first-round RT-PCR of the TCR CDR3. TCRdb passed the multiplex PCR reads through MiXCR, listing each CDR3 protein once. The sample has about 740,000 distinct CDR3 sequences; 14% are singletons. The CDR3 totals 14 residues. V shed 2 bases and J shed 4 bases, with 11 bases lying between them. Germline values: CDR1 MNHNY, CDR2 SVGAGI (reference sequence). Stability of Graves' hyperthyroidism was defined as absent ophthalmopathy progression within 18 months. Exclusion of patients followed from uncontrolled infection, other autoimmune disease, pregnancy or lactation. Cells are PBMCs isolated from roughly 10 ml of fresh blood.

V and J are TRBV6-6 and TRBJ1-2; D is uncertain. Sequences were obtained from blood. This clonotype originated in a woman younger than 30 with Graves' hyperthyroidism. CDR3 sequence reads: CASSYVSSPYGYTF. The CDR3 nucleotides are TGTGCCAGCAGTTACGTAAGCAGTCCCTATGGCTACACCTTC.